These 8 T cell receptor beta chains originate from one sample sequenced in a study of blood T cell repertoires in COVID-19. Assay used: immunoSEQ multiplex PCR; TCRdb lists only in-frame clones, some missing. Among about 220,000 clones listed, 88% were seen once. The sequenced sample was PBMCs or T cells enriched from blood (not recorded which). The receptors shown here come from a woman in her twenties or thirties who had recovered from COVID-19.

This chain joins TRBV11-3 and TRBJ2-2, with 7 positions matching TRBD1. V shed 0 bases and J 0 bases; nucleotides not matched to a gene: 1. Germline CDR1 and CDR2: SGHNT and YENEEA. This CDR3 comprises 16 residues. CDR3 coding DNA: TGTGCCAGCAGCTTAGATGGACAGGCGAACACCGGGGAGCTGTTTTTT. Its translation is CASSLDGQANTGELFF.

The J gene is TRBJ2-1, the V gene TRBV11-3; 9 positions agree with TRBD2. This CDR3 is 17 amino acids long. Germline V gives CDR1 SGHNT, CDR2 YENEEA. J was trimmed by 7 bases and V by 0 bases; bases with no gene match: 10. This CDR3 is CASSLERRTSAWNEQFF. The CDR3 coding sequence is TGTGCCAGCAGCTTAGAACGCAGGACTAGCGCCTGGAATGAGCAGTTCTTC.

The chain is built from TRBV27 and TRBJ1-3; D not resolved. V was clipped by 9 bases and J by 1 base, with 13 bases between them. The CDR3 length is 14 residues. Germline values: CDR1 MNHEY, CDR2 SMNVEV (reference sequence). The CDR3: CASRERGSGNTIYF. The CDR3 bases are TGTGCCAGTCGAGAACGGGGTTCTGGAAACACCATATATTTT.

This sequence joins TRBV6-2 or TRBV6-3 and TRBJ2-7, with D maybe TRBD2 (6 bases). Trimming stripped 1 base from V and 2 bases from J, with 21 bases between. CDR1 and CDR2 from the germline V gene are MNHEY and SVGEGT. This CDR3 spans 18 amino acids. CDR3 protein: CASSYLLRGGGKAYEQYF. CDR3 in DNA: TGTGCCAGCAGTTACTTACTCCGGGGTGGCGGGAAGGCCTACGAGCAGTACTTC.

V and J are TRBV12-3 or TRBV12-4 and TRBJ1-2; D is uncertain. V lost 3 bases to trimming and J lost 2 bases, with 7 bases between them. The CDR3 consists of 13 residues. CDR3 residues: CASSFPGNYGYTF. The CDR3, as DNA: TGTGCCAGCAGTTTCCCGGGGAACTATGGCTACACCTTC.

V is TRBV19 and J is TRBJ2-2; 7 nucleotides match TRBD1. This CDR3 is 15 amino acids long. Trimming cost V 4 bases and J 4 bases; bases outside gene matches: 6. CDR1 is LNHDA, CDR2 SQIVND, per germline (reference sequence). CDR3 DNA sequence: TGTGCCAGTAGTACGGGACAGTCGGGCACCGGGGAGCTGTTTTTT. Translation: CASSTGQSGTGELFF.

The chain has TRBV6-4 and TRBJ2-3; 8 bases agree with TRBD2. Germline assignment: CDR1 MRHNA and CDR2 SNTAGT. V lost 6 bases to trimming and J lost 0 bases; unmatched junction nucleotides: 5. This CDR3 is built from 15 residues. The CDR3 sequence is CASSPTSGSTDTQYF. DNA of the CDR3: TGTGCCAGCAGCCCCACTAGCGGTAGCACAGATACGCAGTATTTT.

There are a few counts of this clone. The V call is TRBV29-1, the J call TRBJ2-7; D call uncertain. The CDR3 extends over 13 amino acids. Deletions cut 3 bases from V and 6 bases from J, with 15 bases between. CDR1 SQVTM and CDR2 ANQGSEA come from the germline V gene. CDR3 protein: CSVENALFAEQYF. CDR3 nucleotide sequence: TGCAGCGTTGAGAACGCGTTATTTGCCGAGCAGTACTTC.